This T cell receptor beta chain stems from a study of cytomegalovirus exposure and HLA in healthy donors. A multiplex PCR was run with 60 Vbeta primers and 13 Jbeta primers. Generated by immunoSEQ multiplex PCR, the TCRdb table keeps only in-frame clones and is missing some. The data show tens of thousands of clones, over 60% seen once. Germline V gene lookup returns CDR1 SGHAT and CDR2 FQNNGV. This CDR3 has 14 residues. V dropped 2 bases and J dropped 6 bases, with 13 bases sitting between them. A note on this clone: No antigen is known for it.

Regarding the study as a whole: CMV serostatus stood as the only immune exposure information on hand. TRBV6-2, TRBV6-3 and other indistinguishable V segments were excluded.

The source material was PBMCs. The V call is TRBV11-2, the J call TRBJ1-1; D is undetermined. The origin of this receptor is a man in his forties in good health and CMV-seronegative. The CDR3 DNA sequence: TGTGCCAGCAGCTTAATGGCGGGAACGGCTGAAGCTTTCTTT. This sequence encodes CASSLMAGTAEAFF.